One T cell receptor (beta chain) is described in this entry. The antigen remains unidentified. The data originate from a study of shared clonotypes between healthy human individuals. As for the study in general: Researchers drew samples from two women and a few men aged 18 to 49. The plates for each donor numbered three CD4 naive, three CD4 memory, two CD8 naive and one CD8 memory.

Study conclusions and caveats: Non-shared clonotypes had lower generation probabilities than those shared by all four donors.

V lost 4 bases and J lost 0; bases outside the gene matches: 7. The V gene's germline CDR1 is SGHAT and CDR2 FQDESV (reference sequence). This CDR3 spans 16 amino acids. The repertoire was sequenced with immunoSEQ multiplex PCR; TCRdb's copy has only in-frame clones and lacks some. The repertoire holds around 2.5 million clones, with approximately 93% as singletons. V and J are TRBV11-1 and TRBJ2-3; 7 bases are shared with TRBD1. The sequenced material came from naive CD4+ T cells from PBMCs. Subset defined: CD45RA+ positively selected. This sequence originates from a young man in good health. Some clones in this sample may be carry-over from other donors' samples. CDR3 sequence: CASSSLRDSSTDTQYF. The DNA for the CDR3 is TGTGCCAGCAGCTCTCTTCGGGACAGTAGCACAGATACGCAGTATTTT.